Below are 5 T cell receptor beta chains sequenced from a single sample in a study of beta chain features in type 1 diabetes. Expressed TCRB transcripts were sequenced because the entire RNA isolate underwent reverse transcription. Some clones are missing from TCRdb's copy, which holds only in-frame ones; the method was immunoSEQ multiplex PCR. The sample carries roughly 290,000 clones, approximately 8.1% recorded once. The sequencing sample was made of central memory CD4+ T cells from blood. These receptors were collected from a woman between 18 and 29 years old in good health.

This clone was picked up a small number of times. This rearrangement joins TRBV7-9 to TRBJ1-1; D gene ambiguous. Trimming took 9 bases from V and 1 from J, leaving 15 bases between them. The CDR3 covers 14 residues. CDR1 is SEHNR and CDR2 is FQNEAQ in the germline V gene (reference sequence). The CDR3 spells CASHWVQENTEAFF. In nucleotides, the CDR3 is TGTGCCAGTCATTGGGTCCAGGAGAACACTGAAGCTTTCTTT.

This clone was seen a handful of times. The chain recombines TRBV7-3 with TRBJ2-2; no clear D. V dropped 5 bases and J dropped 7 bases, with 11 bases sitting between them. The CDR3 loop spans 13 amino acids. The V gene's germline CDR1 is SGHTA and CDR2 FQGTGA. CDR3 DNA sequence: TGTGCCAGCAGCCCTCAAAGGGACGGGGAGCTGTTTTTT. Translation: CASSPQRDGELFF.

J is TRBJ1-1 and V is TRBV7-2, with D hard to call. CDR3 length equals 15 residues. Trimming left V 2 bases short and J 1 base short, with 11 bases between. Germline V gene lookup returns CDR1 SGHTA and CDR2 FQGNSA. The CDR3 nucleotides read TGTGCCAGCAGCTTACTTGCAGGAGAGAACACTGAAGCTTTCTTT. This translates into CASSLLAGENTEAFF.

About this clone itself: With a much larger clone just one base away, this may be a read error. The same CDR3 also results from other DNA sequences found in this sample. The V gene is TRBV7-2, the J gene TRBJ1-1, with D maybe TRBD1 (6 bases). The CDR3 totals 13 residues. Germline assignment: CDR1 SGHTA and CDR2 FQGNSA. The V and J ends lost 5 bases and 1 base respectively, with 8 bases between them. Written as DNA, the CDR3 is TGTGCCAGCAGCCGGGGGCAGAACACTGAAGCTTTCTTT. Translated, it gives CASSRGQNTEAFF.

This clone was picked up a small number of times. The chain links TRBV10-3 to TRBJ2-1, with TRBD2 identical over 14 bases. The CDR3 totals 16 residues. Germline V gene lookup returns CDR1 ENHRY and CDR2 SYGVKD. V shed 3 bases and J 7 bases; nucleotides not matched to a gene: 5. This CDR3 reads CAISEVWTSGRNEQFF. The CDR3 DNA reads as TGTGCCATCAGTGAAGTTTGGACTAGCGGGAGGAATGAGCAGTTCTTC.